This TCR beta chain was sequenced during a study of blood T cell repertoires in COVID-19. Turning to the study itself: Italy, Spain and the United States were the sources of the convalescent and acute COVID-19 samples.

The CDR3 spans 12 residues. V trimming: 5 bases; J trimming: 8 bases; junction bases outside the gene matches: 5. In germline, CDR1 is MNHEY, CDR2 SVGEGT. Original analysis: Amplification from reference gene primers served as the basis for estimated nucleated cell counts. TCRdb's table, derived via immunoSEQ multiplex PCR, lists solely in-frame clones and lacks some. Clonal size and the V and J genes are those of that table, whereas D and trimming came from the DNA. Among under 75,000 clones listed, roughly 77% were seen once. The TCR was taken from an older man with acute or convalescent COVID-19. The V and J genes are TRBV6-2 or TRBV6-3 and TRBJ1-1; 7 bases fit TRBD1. The sequenced material came from peripheral blood. CDR3 amino acids: CASSGDSFEAFF. The CDR3 DNA follows: TGTGCCAGCAGTGGGGACAGTTTCGAAGCTTTCTTT.